This T cell receptor beta chain was sequenced in a study of blood T cell repertoires in COVID-19. Across the study: Sites in the United States, Italy and Spain provided acute and convalescent COVID-19 samples.

In the original workflow: Estimates of nucleated cell counts were drawn from the amplification of reference gene primers. Generated by immunoSEQ multiplex PCR, the TCRdb table keeps only in-frame clones and is missing some. The DNA was the basis for D and trimming; V, J and clone size are from that table. The sample carries 200,000 to 250,000 clones, about four fifths recorded once. Germline loops: CDR1 LNHDA, CDR2 SQIVND (reference sequence). The CDR3 is made up of 14 amino acids. The ends were cut back, 7 bases at V and 1 base at J, with 14 bases in the middle. Sequenced input: peripheral blood. The chain carries TRBV19 and TRBJ2-7; a weak D match, TRBD1 (6 bases). The origin of this receptor is a woman aged 40 to 50 with acute or convalescent COVID-19. For the CDR3, the DNA is TGTGCCAGTAAAGACAGGCTATCGTCCTACGAGCAGTACTTC. It specifies CASKDRLSSYEQYF.